The T cell receptor (beta chain) under discussion was sequenced for a study of OX40 agonist ivuxolimab in advanced cancers. On the study more broadly: Ivuxolimab, an antibody acting as an agonist of OX40 (CD134), was used to treat patients. Ivuxolimab, which patients received intravenously every 2 weeks, was dosed at 0.01 to 10 mg/kg.

Clones were sequenced by immunoSEQ multiplex PCR, and TCRdb holds only the in-frame ones, with some missing. Here the sample spans roughly 79,000 clones, 80% to 95% being singletons. General study findings and limits: The mean number of expanded clones was higher in CD8+ T cells than in CD4+.

On this clone itself: Its target is not known.

Samples of blood were obtained at baseline, on cycle 4 day 1, and on cycle 7 day 1. The receptor comes from an adult with an advanced solid tumor such as melanoma, head and neck, liver or kidney cancer. This specimen consisted of CD4+ or CD8+ T cells sorted from blood, obtained in a trial of the OX40 agonist ivuxolimab.

The CDR3 loop is CASSELAGHSYNEQFF. As DNA, the CDR3 is TGTGCCAGCAGTGAATTAGCGGGACACTCCTACAATGAGCAGTTCTTC. The genes are TRBV25-1 and TRBJ2-1, with 8 bases identical to TRBD2. Germline-derived CDR1 and CDR2 are MGHDK and SYGVNS. Unmatched junction bases numbered 2, after V lost 1 base and J lost 0 bases. CDR3 length: 16 residues.